Sequencing of this T cell receptor beta chain was carried out in a study of cytomegalovirus exposure and HLA in healthy donors. Turning to the study itself: Earlier, 100 million to 130 million unique TCR beta sequences were recovered from roughly 170 million T cells by an analysis.

The primer mix had 60 Vbeta and 13 Jbeta primers. In the original workflow: The authors later counted 70 million to 80 million unique TCR beta chains, some 10 million of them shared. Profiled with immunoSEQ multiplex PCR; TCRdb holds only in-frame clones, not every one. Clonal size and the V and J genes are those of that table, whereas D and trimming came from the DNA. The repertoire consists of tens of thousands of clones, with over 60% occurring once and the leading ten covering about 4.6%. Study results and caveats: The study assumed roughly uniform donor sequencing depth for presence/absence analyses. Earlier findings revealed that most TCR beta V segments proved productive either about 87% or about 30% of the time.

Regarding this clone: As yet, its antigen is unknown.

Trimming at V came to 4 bases and at J to 3 bases, leaving 13 bases not matched to a gene. In germline, CDR1 is SGDLS, CDR2 YYNGEE. The CDR3 runs to 19 residues. The TCR comes from a middle-aged woman in good health and CMV-seropositive. The chain employs TRBV9 and TRBJ2-1, with 13 bases lining up with TRBD2. The sequenced sample was PBMCs. CDR3 sequence: CASSPEGALAGGIYNEQFF. CDR3 bases: TGTGCCAGCAGCCCCGAGGGGGCACTAGCGGGAGGGATCTACAATGAGCAGTTCTTC.